This T cell receptor beta chain was profiled in a study of glioma-infiltrating T cells. On this clonotype itself: Its matching antigen is unknown.

Using RNA template, CDR3s of TCR alpha and beta were amplified with iRepertoire arm-PCR. Tissue mRNA or PBMC total RNA, roughly 95-400 ng, went into one-step reverse transcription and amplification. One entry per CDR3 protein results from TCRdb running MiXCR on the multiplex PCR reads. The sample consists of about 180,000 distinct CDR3 sequences, under 55% of them appearing once. The V gene lost 6 bases and the J gene lost 6 bases, with 14 bases spanning the gap. CDR3 length: 13 residues. General observations from the study: Only very few CDR3 sequences appeared in both tissue and blood. Above-expected tissue-blood divergence occurred in all gliomas, most in low-grade ones.

Sample: glioma tissue, nonneoplastic brain tissue, or PBMCs (not recorded which). This chain links TRBV12-3 or TRBV12-4 with TRBJ1-1, with unresolved D. The sequence came from a human donor with low-grade glioma or glioblastoma, undergoing nonglioma brain surgery, or in good health (not recorded which). CDR3 protein: CASRASRTAEAFF. CDR3 in DNA: TGTGCCAGCAGGGCGAGCCGAACCGCTGAAGCTTTCTTT.